A selection of T cell receptor beta chains follows, all from one sample in a study of T-cell memory formation after mild COVID-19. TCRdb used MiXCR to reprocess the 5' RACE reads, holding one entry per CDR3 protein. The sample has roughly 150,000 distinct CDR3 sequences, 13% seen once. Sample: PBMCs or a T cell subset sorted from them (not recorded which). These receptors all come from a young man who had mild COVID-19 (a few samples of this study predate the infection). Cell type and time point are not known. Both conserved end residues are part of each CDR3. A D gene is named only where the DNA matches it firmly. Expanded clones are given a class, and other clones once, few, many or no size at all.

18	few	TRBV6-2/TRBV6-3	TRBJ2-3	TRBD2	TGTGCCAGCAGTAGAAAGACCGGGACTAGCGGATTCACAGATACGCAGTATTTT	CASSRKTGTSGFTDTQYF
13	few	TRBV2	TRBJ2-5	TRBD1	TGTGCCAGCCGACAGGGTTTCCAAGAGACCCAGTACTTC	CASRQGFQETQYF
14	NA	TRBV6-5	TRBJ2-2	NA	TGTGCCAGCAGTTACGTGCCGGTCCCCGGGGAGCTGTTTTTT	CASSYVPVPGELFF
13	NA	TRBV7-7	TRBJ2-5	NA	TGTGCTAGCAGTCCAGGGTTACACGAGACCCAGTACTTC	CASSPGLHETQYF
14	NA	TRBV12-3/TRBV12-4	TRBJ2-3	NA	TGTGCCAGCAGCCGAGGGGGGGCCGGGGATACGCAGTATTTT	CASSRGGAGDTQYF
14	few	TRBV10-3	TRBJ1-1	TRBD1	TGTGCCATCAGGTCGACAGGGACTAACACTGAAGCTTTCTTT	CAIRSTGTNTEAFF
16	many	TRBV5-1	TRBJ2-3	TRBD2	TGCGCCAGCAGCTCCATGGTTGGCGGGGGAGCGAATACGCAGTATTTT	CASSSMVGGGANTQYF
14	NA	TRBV20-1	TRBJ1-2	TRBD1	TGCAGTGCTAGAGATCAAGAGGGGGCGCGAGGCTACACCTTC	CSARDQEGARGYTF
15	few	TRBV4-3	TRBJ2-3	NA	TGCGCCAGCAGCCAAGTATATGCTAGCACAGATACGCAGTATTTT	CASSQVYASTDTQYF
16	NA	TRBV6-6	TRBJ1-1	NA	TGTGCCAGCAATCCTCCTTCGGGAGGGGCGAACACTGAAGCTTTCTTT	CASNPPSGGANTEAFF
15	many	TRBV6-5	TRBJ2-3	NA	TGTGCCAGCAGTTACCGAACAGGTAGCACAGATACGCAGTATTTT	CASSYRTGSTDTQYF
16	few	TRBV4-3	TRBJ1-4	NA	TGCGCCAGCAGCCCAACGGGGGGGGCAACTAATGAAAAACTGTTTTTT	CASSPTGGATNEKLFF
14	NA	TRBV10-3	TRBJ1-2	NA	TGTGCCATCAGTACCTCCGGGTCGGGCTATGGCTACACCTTC	CAISTSGSGYGYTF
17	NA	TRBV18	TRBJ2-3	TRBD2	TGTGCCAGCTCACCAACGGGGGGATCACGTCGGGCGGATACGCAGTATTTT	CASSPTGGSRRADTQYF
13	NA	TRBV6-6	TRBJ2-5	TRBD1	TGTGCCAGCAGTACCGGGACAGGGAAGACCCAGTACTTC	CASSTGTGKTQYF
15	NA	TRBV5-1	TRBJ2-1	NA	TGCGCCAGCAGCTTGGGGTATGTCTCCTACAATGAGCAGTTCTTC	CASSLGYVSYNEQFF
12	few	TRBV7-2	TRBJ1-3	TRBD1	TGTGCCAGCAGCTTAAGGACAGGGCCCATATATTTT	CASSLRTGPIYF
14	NA	TRBV6-6	TRBJ2-6	NA	TGTGCCAGCAGTCTCGGGACTGGGGCCAACGTCCTGACTTTC	CASSLGTGANVLTF
13	NA	TRBV7-9	TRBJ2-3	NA	TGTGCCAGCAGCTTCTCTGGGGTGGATACGCAGTATTTT	CASSFSGVDTQYF
16	NA	TRBV7-2	TRBJ2-3	TRBD2	TGTGCCAGCAGCTTAGCGGCCCTAGCGGGGGAAGGTACGCAGTATTTT	CASSLAALAGEGTQYF
17	many	TRBV15	TRBJ2-4	NA	TGTGCCACCAGCAGAGATAAGTTGGGACACCCGGGGGACATTCAGTACTTC	CATSRDKLGHPGDIQYF
13	NA	TRBV12-3/TRBV12-4	TRBJ1-2	NA	TGTGCCAGCAGTTTAGGGGGGGCTCGTGGCTACACCTTC	CASSLGGARGYTF
17	few	TRBV1	TRBJ2-5	NA	TGCACCAGCAGCCCTCATCCCGTCCTGGGCTACCAAGAGACCCAGTACTTC	CTSSPHPVLGYQETQYF
13	NA	TRBV29-1	TRBJ1-1	NA	TGCAGCGTCCGGGGTGGTATGAACACTGAAGCTTTCTTT	CSVRGGMNTEAFF
15	few	TRBV4-2	TRBJ1-6	NA	TGTGCCAGCAGCCAAGTGCCAGATAGTAATTCACCCCTCCACTTT	CASSQVPDSNSPLHF
13	few	TRBV7-2	TRBJ1-1	NA	TGTGCCAGCAGCTCAGACGGCAACACTGAAGCTTTCTTT	CASSSDGNTEAFF
15	few	TRBV9	TRBJ2-1	NA	TGTGCCAGCAGCGCCCTGGGGGGTTCCTACAATGAGCAGTTCTTC	CASSALGGSYNEQFF
16	NA	TRBV5-1	TRBJ2-4	NA	TGCGCCAGCAGCAGCTGGACAGACATAGCCAAAAACATTCAGTACTTC	CASSSWTDIAKNIQYF
13	few	TRBV9	TRBJ2-2	NA	TGTGCCAGCAGCGTAGTTACCACCGGGGAGCTGTTTTTT	CASSVVTTGELFF
12	many	TRBV7-3	TRBJ2-2	NA	TGTGCCAGCAGCTTATTGACGGGGGAGCTGTTTTTT	CASSLLTGELFF
13	few	TRBV7-6	TRBJ1-2	NA	TGTGCCAGCAGCTTAGATCAGGGAGGCGGCTACACCTTC	CASSLDQGGGYTF
17	NA	TRBV5-1	TRBJ1-1	TRBD1	TGCGCCAGCAGCTTGGCCCAGACAGGGGGCTTGGCCACTGAAGCTTTCTTT	CASSLAQTGGLATEAFF
15	NA	TRBV5-1	TRBJ2-2	NA	TGCGCCAGCAGCCTGGACACCCAAGACACCGGGGAGCTGTTTTTT	CASSLDTQDTGELFF
15	few	TRBV3-1	TRBJ2-3	NA	TGTGCCAGCAGCCAAGATACGTGGGCCCTAAATACGCAGTATTTT	CASSQDTWALNTQYF